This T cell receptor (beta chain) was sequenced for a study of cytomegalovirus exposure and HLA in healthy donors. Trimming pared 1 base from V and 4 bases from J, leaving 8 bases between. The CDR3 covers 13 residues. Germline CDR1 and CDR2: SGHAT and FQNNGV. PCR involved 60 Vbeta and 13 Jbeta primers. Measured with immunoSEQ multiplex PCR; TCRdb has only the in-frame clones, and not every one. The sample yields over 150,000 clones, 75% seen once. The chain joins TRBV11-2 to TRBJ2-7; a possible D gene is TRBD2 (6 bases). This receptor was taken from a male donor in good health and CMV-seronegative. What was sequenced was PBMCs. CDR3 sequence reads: CASSLGAGYEQYF. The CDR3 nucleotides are TGTGCCAGCAGCTTAGGCGCGGGGTACGAGCAGTACTTC.